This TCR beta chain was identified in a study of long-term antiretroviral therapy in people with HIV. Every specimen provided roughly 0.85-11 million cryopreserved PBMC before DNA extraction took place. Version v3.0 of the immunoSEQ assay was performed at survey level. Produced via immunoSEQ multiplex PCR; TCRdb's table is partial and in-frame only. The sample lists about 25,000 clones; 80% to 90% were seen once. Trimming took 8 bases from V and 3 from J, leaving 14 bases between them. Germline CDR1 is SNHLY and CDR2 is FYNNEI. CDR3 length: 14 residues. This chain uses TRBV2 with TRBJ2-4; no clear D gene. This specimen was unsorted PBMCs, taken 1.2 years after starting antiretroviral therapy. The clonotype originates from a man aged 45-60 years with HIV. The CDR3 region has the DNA TGTGCCAGCGGTACAGCCTTGGGCAAAAACATTCAGTACTTC. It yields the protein CASGTALGKNIQYF.